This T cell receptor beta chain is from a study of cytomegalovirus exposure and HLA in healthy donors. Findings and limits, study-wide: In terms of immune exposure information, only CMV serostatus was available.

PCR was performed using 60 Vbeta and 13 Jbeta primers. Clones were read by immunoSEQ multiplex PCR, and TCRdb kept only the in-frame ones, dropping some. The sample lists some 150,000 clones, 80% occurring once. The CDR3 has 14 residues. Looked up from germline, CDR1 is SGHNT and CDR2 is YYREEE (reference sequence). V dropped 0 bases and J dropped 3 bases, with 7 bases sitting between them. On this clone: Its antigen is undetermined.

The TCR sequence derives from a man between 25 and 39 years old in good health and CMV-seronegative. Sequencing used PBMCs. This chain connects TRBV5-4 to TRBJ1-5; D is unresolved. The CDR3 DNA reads TGTGCCAGCAGCTTGGCCGGGGACAATCAGCCCCAGCATTTT. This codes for CASSLAGDNQPQHF.